This T cell receptor beta chain is drawn from a study of blood T cell repertoires in COVID-19. Study information: Donors in the United States, Italy and Spain gave samples during acute or convalescent COVID-19. The analysed material was cDNA or gDNA that came from T cells, B-cell-depleted T cells, or PBMCs.

The length of the CDR3 is 16 residues. V was clipped by 1 base and J by 3 bases; unmatched bases: 8. Germline V gene data show CDR1 as KGHSH and CDR2 as LQKENI. Per the study methods: Amplification from reference gene primers served as the basis for estimated nucleated cell counts. Sequencing used immunoSEQ multiplex PCR; TCRdb keeps in-frame clones, though not all of them. V, J and clone size were drawn from that table, and D and trimming were deduced from the DNA. This sample carries over 100,000 clones, approximately 80% of them seen once, and the ten largest clones take about 7%. The chain carries TRBV18 and TRBJ1-1; 7 bases line up with TRBD1. The receptor's source is a woman in her forties or fifties with acute or convalescent COVID-19. Sequencing input: peripheral blood. The CDR3 loop is CASSPRVQGSDTEAFF. CDR3 nucleotides: TGTGCCAGCTCACCACGCGTACAGGGGAGCGACACTGAAGCTTTCTTT.